The clone carrying this T cell receptor beta chain was seen a handful of times. Its cognate antigen is unknown. TCRdb reprocessed the 5' RACE reads via MiXCR and lists one record per CDR3 protein. The sample records 30,000 to 40,000 distinct CDR3 sequences, 5% being singletons. The CDR3 totals 16 residues. With 0 bases removed from V and 1 base from J, the gap between germline ends came to 13 bases. Germline CDR1 MNHNY, CDR2 SVGAGI (reference sequence). The data derive from a study of early T cells in non-severe SARS-CoV-2 infection. Study-level findings and limits: The VDJdb matching leaned toward anti-spike CD8 responses and overlooked private and CD4 specificities.

The J gene is TRBJ2-7, the V gene TRBV6-6; D is possibly TRBD1 (5 bases). The sequence came from an adult who was a healthcare worker with PCR-confirmed SARS-CoV-2 infection or an uninfected control (not recorded which). The sample was whole blood. The CDR3 loop reads CASSYSPGLGSYEQYF. CDR3 in DNA: TGTGCCAGCAGTTACTCGCCAGGGCTAGGTTCCTACGAGCAGTACTTC.